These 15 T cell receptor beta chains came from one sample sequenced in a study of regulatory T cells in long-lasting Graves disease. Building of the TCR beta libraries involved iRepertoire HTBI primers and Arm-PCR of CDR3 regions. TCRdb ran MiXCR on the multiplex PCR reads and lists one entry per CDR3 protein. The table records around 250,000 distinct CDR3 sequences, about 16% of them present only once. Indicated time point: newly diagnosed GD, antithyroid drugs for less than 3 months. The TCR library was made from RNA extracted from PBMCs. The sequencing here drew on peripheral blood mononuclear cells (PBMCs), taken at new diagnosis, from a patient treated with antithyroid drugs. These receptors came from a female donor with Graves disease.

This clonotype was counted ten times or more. The CDR3 loop reads CASSLTRGDTQYF. CDR3 sequence (DNA): TGTGCCAGCAGCTTAACGCGGGGGGATACGCAGTATTTT. The chain has TRBV7-3 and TRBJ2-3, with 7 positions matching TRBD2. Germline V gives CDR1 SGHTA, CDR2 FQGTGA. CDR3 length equals 13 residues. V lost 0 bases and J lost 6; bases outside the gene matches: 0.

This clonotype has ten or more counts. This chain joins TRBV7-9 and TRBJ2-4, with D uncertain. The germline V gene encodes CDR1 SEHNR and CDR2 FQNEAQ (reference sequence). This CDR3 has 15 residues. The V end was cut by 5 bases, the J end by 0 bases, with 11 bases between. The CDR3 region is CASSPQVLAKNIQYF. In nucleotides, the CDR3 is TGTGCCAGCAGCCCTCAGGTCTTAGCCAAAAACATTCAGTACTTC. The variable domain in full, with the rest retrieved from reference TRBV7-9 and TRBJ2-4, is DTGVSQNPRHKITKRGQNVTFRCDPISEHNRLYWYRQTLGQGPEFLTYFQNEAQLEKSRLLSDRFSAERPKGSFSTLEIQRTEQGDSAMYLCASSPQVLAKNIQYFGAGTRLSVL.

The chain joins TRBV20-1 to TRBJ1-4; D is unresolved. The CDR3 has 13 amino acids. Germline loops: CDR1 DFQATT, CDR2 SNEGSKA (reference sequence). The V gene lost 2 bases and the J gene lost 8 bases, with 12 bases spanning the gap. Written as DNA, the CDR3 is TGCAGTGCTAGAACCGGGGATGGAGAAAAACTGTTTTTT. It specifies CSARTGDGEKLFF.

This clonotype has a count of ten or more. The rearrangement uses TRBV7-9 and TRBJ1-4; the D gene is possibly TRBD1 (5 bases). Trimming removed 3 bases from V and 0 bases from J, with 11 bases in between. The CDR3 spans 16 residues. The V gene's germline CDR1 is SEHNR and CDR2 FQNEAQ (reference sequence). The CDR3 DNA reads TGTGCCAGCAGCTTCTTCCGGGGGGCAACTAATGAAAAACTGTTTTTT. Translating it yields CASSFFRGATNEKLFF.

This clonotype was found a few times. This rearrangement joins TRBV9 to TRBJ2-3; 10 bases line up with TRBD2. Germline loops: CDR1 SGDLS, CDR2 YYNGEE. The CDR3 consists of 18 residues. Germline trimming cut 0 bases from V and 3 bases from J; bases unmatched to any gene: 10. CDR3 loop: CASSVGVSGRAETDTQYF. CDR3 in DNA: TGTGCCAGCAGCGTAGGGGTAAGCGGGAGGGCCGAGACAGATACGCAGTATTTT.

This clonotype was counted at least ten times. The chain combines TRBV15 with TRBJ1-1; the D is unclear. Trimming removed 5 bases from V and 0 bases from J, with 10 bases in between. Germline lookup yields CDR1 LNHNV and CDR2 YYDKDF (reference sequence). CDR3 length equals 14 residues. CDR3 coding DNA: TGTGCCACCAGCCCTTGGGGAATGAACACTGAAGCTTTCTTT. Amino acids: CATSPWGMNTEAFF. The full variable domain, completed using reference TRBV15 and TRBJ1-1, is DAMVIQNPRYQVTQFGKPVTLSCSQTLNHNVMYWYQQKSSQAPKLLFHYYDKDFNNEADTPDNFQSRRPNTSFCFLDIRSPGLGDTAMYLCATSPWGMNTEAFFGQGTRLTVV.

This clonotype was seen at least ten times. The CDR3 reads CASSVGSLRAQYF. In DNA, the CDR3 is TGTGCCAGCAGTGTAGGATCGCTCAGGGCCCAGTACTTC. The V call is TRBV2, the J call TRBJ2-5; D is possibly TRBD1 (5 bases). The CDR3 runs to 13 residues. Germline lookup yields CDR1 SNHLY and CDR2 FYNNEI. V shed 4 bases and J shed 9 bases, with 15 bases lying between them.

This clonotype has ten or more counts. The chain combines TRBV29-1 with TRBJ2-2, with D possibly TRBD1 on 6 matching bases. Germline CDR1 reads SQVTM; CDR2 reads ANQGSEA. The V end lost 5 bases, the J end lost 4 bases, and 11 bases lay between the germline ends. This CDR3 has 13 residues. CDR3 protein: CSVYNRATGELFF. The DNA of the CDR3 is TGCAGCGTTTACAACAGGGCCACCGGGGAGCTGTTTTTT.

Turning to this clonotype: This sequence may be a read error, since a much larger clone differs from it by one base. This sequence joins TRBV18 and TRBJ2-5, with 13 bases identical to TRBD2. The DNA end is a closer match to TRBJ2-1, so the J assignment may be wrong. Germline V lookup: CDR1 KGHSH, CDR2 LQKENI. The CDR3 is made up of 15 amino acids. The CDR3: CASSPGLAGQETQFF. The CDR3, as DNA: TGTGCCAGCTCACCGGGACTAGCGGGACAAGAGACCCAGTTCTTC.

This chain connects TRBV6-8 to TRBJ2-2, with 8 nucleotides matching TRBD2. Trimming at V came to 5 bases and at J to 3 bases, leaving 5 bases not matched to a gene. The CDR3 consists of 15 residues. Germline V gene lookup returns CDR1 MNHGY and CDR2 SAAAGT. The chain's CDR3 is CASSVREADTGELFF. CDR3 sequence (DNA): TGTGCCAGCAGTGTGCGGGAGGCCGACACCGGGGAGCTGTTTTTT.

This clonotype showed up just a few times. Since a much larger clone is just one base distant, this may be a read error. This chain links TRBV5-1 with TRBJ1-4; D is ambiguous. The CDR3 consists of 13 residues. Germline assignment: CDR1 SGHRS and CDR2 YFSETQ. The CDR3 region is CASREGINEKLVF. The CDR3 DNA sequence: TGCGCCAGCAGAGAAGGGATAAATGAAAAACTGGTTTTT. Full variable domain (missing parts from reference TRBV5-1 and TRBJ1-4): KAGVTQTPRYLIKTRGQQVTLSCSPISGHRSVSWYQQTPGQGLQFLFEYFSETQRNKGNFPGRFSGRQFSNSRSEMNVSTLELGDSALYLCASREGINEKLVFGSGTQLSVL.

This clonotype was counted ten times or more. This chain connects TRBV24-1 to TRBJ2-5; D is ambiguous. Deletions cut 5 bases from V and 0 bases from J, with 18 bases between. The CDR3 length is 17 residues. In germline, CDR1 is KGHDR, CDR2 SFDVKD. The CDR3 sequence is CATSARTSSKYQETQYF. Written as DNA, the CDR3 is TGTGCCACCAGTGCCCGGACCTCTTCAAAGTACCAAGAGACCCAGTACTTC.

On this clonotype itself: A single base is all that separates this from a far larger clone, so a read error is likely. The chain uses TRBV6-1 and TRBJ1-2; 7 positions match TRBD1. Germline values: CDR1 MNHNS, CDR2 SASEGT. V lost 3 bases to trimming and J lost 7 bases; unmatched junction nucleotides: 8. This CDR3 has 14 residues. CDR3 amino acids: CASSDDTGEAGYTF. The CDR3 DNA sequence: TGTGCCAGCAGTGATGATACAGGGGAGGCTGGCTACACCTTC.

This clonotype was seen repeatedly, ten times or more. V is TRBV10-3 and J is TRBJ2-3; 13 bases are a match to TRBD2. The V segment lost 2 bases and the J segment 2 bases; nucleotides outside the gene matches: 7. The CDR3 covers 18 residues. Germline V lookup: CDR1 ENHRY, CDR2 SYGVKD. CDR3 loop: CAISEATSGRSPTDTQYF. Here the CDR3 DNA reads TGTGCCATCAGTGAGGCGACTAGCGGGAGGTCGCCCACAGATACGCAGTATTTT.

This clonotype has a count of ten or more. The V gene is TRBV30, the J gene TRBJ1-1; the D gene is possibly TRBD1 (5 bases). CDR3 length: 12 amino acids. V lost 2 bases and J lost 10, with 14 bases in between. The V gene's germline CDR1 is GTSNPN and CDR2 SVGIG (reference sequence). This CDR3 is CAWSNPGRRAFF. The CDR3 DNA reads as TGTGCCTGGAGTAACCCAGGGAGGAGAGCTTTCTTT.